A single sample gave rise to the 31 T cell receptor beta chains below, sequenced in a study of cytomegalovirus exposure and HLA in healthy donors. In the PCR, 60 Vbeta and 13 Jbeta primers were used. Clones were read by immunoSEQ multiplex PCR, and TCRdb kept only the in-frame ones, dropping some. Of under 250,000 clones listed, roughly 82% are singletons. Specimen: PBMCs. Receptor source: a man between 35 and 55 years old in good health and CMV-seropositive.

The DNA of the CDR3 is TGCGCCAGCAGCTGGGGGGACAGCGTGAGCTCCTACAATGAGCAGTTCTTC. Translating it yields CASSWGDSVSSYNEQFF. This chain connects TRBV5-1 to TRBJ2-1; maybe TRBD1 (7 bases). Germline CDR1 and CDR2: SGHRS and YFSETQ. This CDR3 region has 17 residues. V lost 3 bases, J lost 0 bases, and 16 bases lay in between.

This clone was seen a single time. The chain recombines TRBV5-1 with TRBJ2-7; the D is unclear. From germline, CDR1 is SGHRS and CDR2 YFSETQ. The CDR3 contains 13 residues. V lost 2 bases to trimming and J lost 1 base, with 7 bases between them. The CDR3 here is CASSFTESYEQYF. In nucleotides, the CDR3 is TGCGCCAGCAGCTTCACCGAGTCCTACGAGCAGTACTTC.

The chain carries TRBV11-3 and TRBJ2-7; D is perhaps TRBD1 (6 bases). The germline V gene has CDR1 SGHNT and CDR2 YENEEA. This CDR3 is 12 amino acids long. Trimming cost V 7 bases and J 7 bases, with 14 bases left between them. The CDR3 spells CASNSGAGEQYV. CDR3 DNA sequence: TGTGCCAGCAATTCAGGGGCAGGGGAGCAGTACGTC.

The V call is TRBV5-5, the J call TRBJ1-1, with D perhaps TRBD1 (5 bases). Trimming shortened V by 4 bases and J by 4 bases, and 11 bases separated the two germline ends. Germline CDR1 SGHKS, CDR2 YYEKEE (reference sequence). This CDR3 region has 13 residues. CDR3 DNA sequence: TGTGCCAGCAGCCTCTACGGGGGCACTGAAGCTTTCTTT. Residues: CASSLYGGTEAFF.

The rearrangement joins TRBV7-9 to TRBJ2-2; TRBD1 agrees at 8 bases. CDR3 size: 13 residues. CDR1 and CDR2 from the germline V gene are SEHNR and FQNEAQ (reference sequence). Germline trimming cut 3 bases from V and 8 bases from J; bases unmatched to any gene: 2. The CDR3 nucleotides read TGTGCCAGCAGCTTTGACAGGGGTGGGGAGCTGTTTTTT. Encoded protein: CASSFDRGGELFF.

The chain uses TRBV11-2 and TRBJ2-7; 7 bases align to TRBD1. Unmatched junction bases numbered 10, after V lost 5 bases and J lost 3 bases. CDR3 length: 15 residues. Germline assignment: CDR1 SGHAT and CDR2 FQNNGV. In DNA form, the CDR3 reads TGTGCCAGCAGCAGAATACAGGGGACCTACTACGAGCAGTACTTC. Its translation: CASSRIQGTYYEQYF.

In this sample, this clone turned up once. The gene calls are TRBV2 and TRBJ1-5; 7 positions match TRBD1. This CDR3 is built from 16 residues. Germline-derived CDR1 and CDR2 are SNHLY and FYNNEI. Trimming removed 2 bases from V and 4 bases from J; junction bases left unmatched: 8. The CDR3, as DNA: TGTGCCAGCAGTGAAAGAGGGACAGCATATAATCAGCCCCAGCATTTT. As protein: CASSERGTAYNQPQHF.

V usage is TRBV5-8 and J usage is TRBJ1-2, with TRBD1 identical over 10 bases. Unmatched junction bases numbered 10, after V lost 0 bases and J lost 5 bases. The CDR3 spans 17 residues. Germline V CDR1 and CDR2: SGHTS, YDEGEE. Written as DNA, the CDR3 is TGTGCCAGCAGCTTGGTGTTGGGGACAGGGGTAGGGTATGGCTACACCTTC. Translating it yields CASSLVLGTGVGYGYTF.

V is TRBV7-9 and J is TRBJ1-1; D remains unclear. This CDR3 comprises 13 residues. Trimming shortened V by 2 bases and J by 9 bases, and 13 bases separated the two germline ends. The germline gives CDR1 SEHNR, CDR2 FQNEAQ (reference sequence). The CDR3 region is CASSLFAAEKAFF. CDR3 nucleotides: TGTGCCAGCAGCTTATTCGCGGCCGAGAAAGCTTTCTTT.

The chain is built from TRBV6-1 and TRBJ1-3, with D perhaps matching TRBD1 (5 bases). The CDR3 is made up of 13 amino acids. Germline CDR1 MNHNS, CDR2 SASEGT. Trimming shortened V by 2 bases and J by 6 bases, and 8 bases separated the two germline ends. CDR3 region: CASSEYGANTIYF. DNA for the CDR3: TGTGCCAGCAGTGAATATGGGGCAAACACCATATATTTT.

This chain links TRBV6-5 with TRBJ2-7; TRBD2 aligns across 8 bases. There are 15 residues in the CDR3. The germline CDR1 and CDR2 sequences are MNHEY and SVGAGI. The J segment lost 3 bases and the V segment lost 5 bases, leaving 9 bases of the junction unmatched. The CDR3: CASSTGVAGNYEQYF. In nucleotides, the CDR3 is TGTGCCAGCAGTACGGGGGTAGCGGGGAACTACGAGCAGTACTTC.

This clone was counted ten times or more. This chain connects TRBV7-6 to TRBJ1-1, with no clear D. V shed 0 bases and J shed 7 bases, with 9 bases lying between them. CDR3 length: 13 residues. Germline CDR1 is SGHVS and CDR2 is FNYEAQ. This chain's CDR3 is CASSLATVSEAFF. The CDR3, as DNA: TGTGCCAGCAGCTTAGCTACGGTTAGTGAAGCTTTCTTT.

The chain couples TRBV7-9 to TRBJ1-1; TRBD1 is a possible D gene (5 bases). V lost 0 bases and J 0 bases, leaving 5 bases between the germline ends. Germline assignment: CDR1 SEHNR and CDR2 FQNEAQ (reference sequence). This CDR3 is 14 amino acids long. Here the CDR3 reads CASSLAGVNTEAFF. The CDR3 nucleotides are TGTGCCAGCAGCTTAGCAGGGGTGAACACTGAAGCTTTCTTT.

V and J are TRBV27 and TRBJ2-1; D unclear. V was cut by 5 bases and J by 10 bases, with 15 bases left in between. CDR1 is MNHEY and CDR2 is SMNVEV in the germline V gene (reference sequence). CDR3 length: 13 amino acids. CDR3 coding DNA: TGTGCCAGCAGTCTTCGGCAGGCCGAGGAGCAGTTCTTC. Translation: CASSLRQAEEQFF.

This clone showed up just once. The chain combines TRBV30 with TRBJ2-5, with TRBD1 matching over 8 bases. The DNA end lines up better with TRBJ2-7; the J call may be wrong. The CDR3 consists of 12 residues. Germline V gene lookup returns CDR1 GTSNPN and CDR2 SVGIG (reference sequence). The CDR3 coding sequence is TGTGCCTGGAGTACGACAGGGGACGAGCAGTACTTC. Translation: CAWSTTGDEQYF.

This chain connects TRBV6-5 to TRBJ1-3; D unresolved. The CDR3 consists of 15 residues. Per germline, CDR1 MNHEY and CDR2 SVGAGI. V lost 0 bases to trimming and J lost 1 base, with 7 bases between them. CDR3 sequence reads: CASSYSRGSGNTIYF. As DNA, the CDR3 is TGTGCCAGCAGTTACTCGAGAGGGTCTGGAAACACCATATATTTT.

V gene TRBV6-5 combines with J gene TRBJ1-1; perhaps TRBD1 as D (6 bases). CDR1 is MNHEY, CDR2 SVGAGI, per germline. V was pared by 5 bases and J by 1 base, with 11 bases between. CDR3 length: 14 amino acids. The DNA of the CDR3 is TGTGCCAGCAGTCGACAGGTGGGGAACACTGAAGCTTTCTTT. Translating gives CASSRQVGNTEAFF.

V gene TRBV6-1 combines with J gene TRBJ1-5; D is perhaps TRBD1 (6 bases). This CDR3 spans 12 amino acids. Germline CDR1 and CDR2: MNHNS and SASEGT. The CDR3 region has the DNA TGTGAGCGACAGGTTAGCAATCAGCCCCAGCATTTT. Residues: CERQVSNQPQHF.

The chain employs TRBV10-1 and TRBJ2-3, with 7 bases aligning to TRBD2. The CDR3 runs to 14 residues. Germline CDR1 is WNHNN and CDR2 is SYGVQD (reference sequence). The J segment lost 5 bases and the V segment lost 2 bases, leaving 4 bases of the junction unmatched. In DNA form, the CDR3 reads TGCGCCAGCAGTGAGGGCGGGAGTATAGATACGCAGTATTTT. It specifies CASSEGGSIDTQYF.

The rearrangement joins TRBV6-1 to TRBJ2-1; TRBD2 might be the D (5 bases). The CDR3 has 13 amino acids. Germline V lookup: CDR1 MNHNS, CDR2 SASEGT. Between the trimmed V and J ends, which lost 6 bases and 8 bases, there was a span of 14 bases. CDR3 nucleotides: TGTGCCAGCAGCAAGCAGCTTAGCGATGAGCAGTTCTTC. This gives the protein CASSKQLSDEQFF.

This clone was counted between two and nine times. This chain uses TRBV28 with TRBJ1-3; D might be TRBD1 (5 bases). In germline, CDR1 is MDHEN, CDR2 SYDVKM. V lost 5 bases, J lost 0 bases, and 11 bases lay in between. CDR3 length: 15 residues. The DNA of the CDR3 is TGTGCCAGCAGTCCACTCACAGGCTCTGGAAACACCATATATTTT. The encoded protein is CASSPLTGSGNTIYF.

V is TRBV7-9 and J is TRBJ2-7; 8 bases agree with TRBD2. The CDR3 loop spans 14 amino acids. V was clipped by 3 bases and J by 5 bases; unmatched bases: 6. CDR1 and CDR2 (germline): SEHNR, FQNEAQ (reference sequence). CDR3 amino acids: CASSFPGGSNEQYF. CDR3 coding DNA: TGTGCCAGCAGCTTTCCGGGAGGGTCCAACGAGCAGTACTTC.

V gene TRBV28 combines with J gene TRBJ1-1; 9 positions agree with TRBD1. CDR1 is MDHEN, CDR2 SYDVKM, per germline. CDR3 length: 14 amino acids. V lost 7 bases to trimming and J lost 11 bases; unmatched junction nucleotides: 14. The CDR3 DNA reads TGTGCCAGCACCCTCACAGGGGGCGCGGGTATTGCTTTCTTT. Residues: CASTLTGGAGIAFF.

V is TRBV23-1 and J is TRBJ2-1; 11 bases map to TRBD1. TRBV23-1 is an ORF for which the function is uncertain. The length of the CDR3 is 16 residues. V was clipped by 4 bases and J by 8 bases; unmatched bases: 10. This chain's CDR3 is CASSPFGTGGEDEQFF. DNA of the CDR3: TGCGCCAGCAGTCCATTTGGGACAGGGGGGGAAGATGAGCAGTTCTTC.

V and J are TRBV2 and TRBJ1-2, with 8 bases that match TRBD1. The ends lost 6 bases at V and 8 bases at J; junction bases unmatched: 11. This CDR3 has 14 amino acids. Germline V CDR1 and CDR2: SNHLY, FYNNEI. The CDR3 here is CASRGEQGARGYTF. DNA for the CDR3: TGTGCCAGCAGAGGAGAGCAGGGGGCGCGAGGCTACACCTTC.

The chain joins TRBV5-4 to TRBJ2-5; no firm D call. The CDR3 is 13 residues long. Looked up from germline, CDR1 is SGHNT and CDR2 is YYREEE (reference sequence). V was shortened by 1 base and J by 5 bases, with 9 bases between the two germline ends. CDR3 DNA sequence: TGTGCCAGCAGCTTGAGAGGCTCCGAGACCCAGTACTTC. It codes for CASSLRGSETQYF.

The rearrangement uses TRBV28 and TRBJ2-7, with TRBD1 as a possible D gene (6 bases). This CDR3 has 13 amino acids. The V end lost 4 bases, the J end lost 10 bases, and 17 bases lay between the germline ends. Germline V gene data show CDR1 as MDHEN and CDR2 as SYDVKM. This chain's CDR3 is CASSSDPTGRQYV. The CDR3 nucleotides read TGTGCCAGCAGTTCCGATCCCACAGGGAGACAGTACGTC.

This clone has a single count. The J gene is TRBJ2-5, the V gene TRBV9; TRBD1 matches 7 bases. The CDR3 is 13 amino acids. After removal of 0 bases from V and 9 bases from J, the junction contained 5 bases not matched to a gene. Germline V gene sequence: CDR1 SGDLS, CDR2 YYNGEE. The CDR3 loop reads CASSVEGASPQYF. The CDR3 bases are TGTGCCAGCAGCGTAGAGGGGGCGTCGCCCCAGTACTTC.

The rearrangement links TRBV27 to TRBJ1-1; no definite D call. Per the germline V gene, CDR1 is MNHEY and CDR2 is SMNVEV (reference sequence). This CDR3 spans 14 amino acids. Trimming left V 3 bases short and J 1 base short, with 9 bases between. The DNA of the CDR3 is TGTGCCAGCAGTTTGCGGCTTTCGAACACTGAAGCTTTCTTT. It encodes CASSLRLSNTEAFF.

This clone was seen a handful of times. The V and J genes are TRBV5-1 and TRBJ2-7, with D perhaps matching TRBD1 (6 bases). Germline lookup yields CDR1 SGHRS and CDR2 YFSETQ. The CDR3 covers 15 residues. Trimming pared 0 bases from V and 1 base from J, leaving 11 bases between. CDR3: CASSLDGTHSYEQYF. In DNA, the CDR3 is TGCGCCAGCAGCTTGGACGGGACACATTCCTACGAGCAGTACTTC.

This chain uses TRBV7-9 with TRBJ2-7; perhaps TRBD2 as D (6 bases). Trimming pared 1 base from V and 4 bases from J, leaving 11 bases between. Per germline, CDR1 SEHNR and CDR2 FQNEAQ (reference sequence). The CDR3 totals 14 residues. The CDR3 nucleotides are TGTGCCAGCAGCTTAGAGCGCGGGGAATACGAGCAGTACGTC. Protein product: CASSLERGEYEQYV.